Shown below are 9 T cell receptor beta chains from a single sample sequenced in a study of cytomegalovirus exposure and HLA in healthy donors. Profiling relied on immunoSEQ multiplex PCR, and the TCRdb table lists in-frame clones only, not all of them. Of roughly 98,000 clones detected, 87% appear once; the ten largest clones hold 3.5% to 5%. Sequenced material: PBMCs. All receptors derive from a woman in her twenties or thirties in good health and CMV-seronegative.

The rearrangement joins TRBV7-2 to TRBJ2-1; D gene unclear. Germline CDR1 is SGHTA and CDR2 is FQGNSA. The germline V and J ends were trimmed by 3 bases and 9 bases, with 9 bases remaining between them. The CDR3 sequence is 12 residues long. The CDR3 region has the DNA TGTGCCAGCAGCTTGCAGAGGCGTGAGCAGTTCTTC. Protein product: CASSLQRREQFF. Complete variable domain (other parts from reference TRBV7-2 and TRBJ2-1): GAGVSQSPSNKVTEKGKDVELRCDPISGHTALYWYRQSLGQGLEFLIYFQGNSAPDKSGLPSDRFSAERTGGSVSTLTIQRTQQEDSAVYLCASSLQRREQFFGPGTRLTVL.

This clone was observed a single time. The chain carries TRBV5-4 and TRBJ1-2; 7 nucleotides match TRBD1. Germline loops: CDR1 SGHNT, CDR2 YYREEE (reference sequence). After removal of 5 bases from V and 8 bases from J, the junction contained 9 bases not matched to a gene. The CDR3 sequence is 13 residues long. The CDR3, as DNA: TGTGCCAGCAGGCGAGAGGGGGCGTGGGGCTACACCTTC. The encoded protein is CASRREGAWGYTF.

The chain joins TRBV28 to TRBJ1-1; TRBD1 agrees at 8 bases. V lost 4 bases, J lost 1 base, and 2 bases stayed unmatched. The CDR3 extends over 14 amino acids. The germline gives CDR1 MDHEN, CDR2 SYDVKM. The CDR3 is CASSSGQENTEAFF. The DNA for the CDR3 is TGTGCCAGCAGTTCGGGACAGGAGAACACTGAAGCTTTCTTT. The whole variable domain, remainder taken from reference TRBV28 and TRBJ1-1, is DVKVTQSSRYLVKRTGEKVFLECVQDMDHENMFWYRQDPGLGLRLIYFSYDVKMKEKGDIPEGYSVSREKKERFSLILESASTNQTSMYLCASSSGQENTEAFFGQGTRLTVV.

The J gene is TRBJ1-3, the V gene TRBV5-4; 8 nucleotides align to TRBD1. V shed 4 bases and J 1 base; nucleotides not matched to a gene: 7. This CDR3 contains 16 residues. Germline V lookup: CDR1 SGHNT, CDR2 YYREEE (reference sequence). DNA for the CDR3: TGTGCCAGCAGCCAAACAGGGGGACTTTCTGGAAACACCATATATTTT. This sequence encodes CASSQTGGLSGNTIYF.

This chain connects TRBV5-1 to TRBJ1-4, with TRBD1 identical over 10 bases. V was pared by 4 bases and J by 11 bases, with 11 bases of the junction left unmatched. The germline V gene has CDR1 SGHRS and CDR2 YFSETQ. The CDR3 is made up of 15 amino acids. CDR3 sequence reads: CASSPRDRGKRKLFF. CDR3 DNA: TGCGCCAGCAGCCCACGGGACAGGGGTAAAAGGAAACTGTTTTTT.

The V and J genes are TRBV7-8 and TRBJ2-7, with TRBD1 identical over 9 bases. Germline V lookup: CDR1 SGHVS, CDR2 FQNEAQ. V dropped 5 bases and J dropped 5; count of bases not matched to a gene: 10. The CDR3 consists of 15 residues. The CDR3 coding sequence is TGTGCCAGCAGCCAACCTTGGGACAGGGTCCACGAGCAGTACTTC. It specifies CASSQPWDRVHEQYF.

V gene TRBV5-1 combines with J gene TRBJ2-5; a weak D match, TRBD1 (5 bases). The germline gives CDR1 SGHRS, CDR2 YFSETQ. The germline V and J ends were trimmed by 2 bases and 3 bases, with 11 bases remaining between them. The CDR3 has 14 residues. The CDR3 DNA reads TGCGCCAGCAGCTTCGGCAGGGTAGAAGAGACCCAGTACTTC. Translated: CASSFGRVEETQYF. The full variable domain, completed using reference TRBV5-1 and TRBJ2-5, is KAGVTQTPRYLIKTRGQQVTLSCSPISGHRSVSWYQQTPGQGLQFLFEYFSETQRNKGNFPGRFSGRQFSNSRSEMNVSTLELGDSALYLCASSFGRVEETQYFGPGTRLLVL.

The rearrangement uses TRBV27 and TRBJ2-1, with D perhaps TRBD2 (6 bases). The CDR3 is 14 residues long. Germline CDR1 and CDR2: MNHEY and SMNVEV (reference sequence). Trimming pared 5 bases from V and 1 base from J, leaving 9 bases between. CDR3 nucleotide sequence: TGTGCCAGCAGTCAGGCGGGATCCTACAATGAGCAGTTCTTC. It is translated as CASSQAGSYNEQFF.

The genes are TRBV11-2 and TRBJ2-1; 10 nucleotides align to TRBD2. The V and J ends lost 1 base and 6 bases, in that order; junction bases with no gene match: 0. The CDR3 is 14 amino acids. Germline values: CDR1 SGHAT, CDR2 FQNNGV. CDR3: CASSLGTSGNEQFF. CDR3 coding DNA: TGTGCCAGCAGCTTAGGGACTAGCGGCAATGAGCAGTTCTTC.